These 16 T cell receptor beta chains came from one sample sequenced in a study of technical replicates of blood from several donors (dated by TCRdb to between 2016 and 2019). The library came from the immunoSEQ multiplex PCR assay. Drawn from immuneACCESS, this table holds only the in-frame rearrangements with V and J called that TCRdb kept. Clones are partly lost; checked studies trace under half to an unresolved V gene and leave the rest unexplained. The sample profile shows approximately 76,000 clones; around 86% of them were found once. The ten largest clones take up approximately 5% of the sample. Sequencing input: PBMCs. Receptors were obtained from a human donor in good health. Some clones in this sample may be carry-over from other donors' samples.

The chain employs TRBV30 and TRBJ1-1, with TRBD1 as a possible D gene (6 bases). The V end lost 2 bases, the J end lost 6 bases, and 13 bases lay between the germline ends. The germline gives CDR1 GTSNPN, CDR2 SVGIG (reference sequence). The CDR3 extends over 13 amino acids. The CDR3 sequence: CAWSFEGVSEAFF. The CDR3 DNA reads TGTGCCTGGAGTTTTGAGGGGGTGTCTGAAGCTTTCTTT.

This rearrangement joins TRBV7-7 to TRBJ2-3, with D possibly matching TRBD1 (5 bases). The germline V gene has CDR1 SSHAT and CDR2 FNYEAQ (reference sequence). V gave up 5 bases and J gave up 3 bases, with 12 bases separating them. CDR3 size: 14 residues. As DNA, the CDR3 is TGTGCCAGCAGCCACAGGTTTCAGACAGATACGCAGTATTTT. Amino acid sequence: CASSHRFQTDTQYF.

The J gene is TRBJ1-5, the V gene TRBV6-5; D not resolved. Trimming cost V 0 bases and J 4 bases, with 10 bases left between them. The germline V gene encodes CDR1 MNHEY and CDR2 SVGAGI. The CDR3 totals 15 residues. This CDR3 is CASSYSYDTNQPQHF. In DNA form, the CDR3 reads TGTGCCAGCAGTTACTCTTATGACACAAATCAGCCCCAGCATTTT.

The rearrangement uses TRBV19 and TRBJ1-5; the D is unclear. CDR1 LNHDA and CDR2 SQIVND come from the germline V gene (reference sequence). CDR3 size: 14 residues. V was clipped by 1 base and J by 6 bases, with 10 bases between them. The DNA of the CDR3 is TGTGCCAGTAGTATAGTCGGTTTTTCTCAGCCCCAGCATTTT. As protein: CASSIVGFSQPQHF.

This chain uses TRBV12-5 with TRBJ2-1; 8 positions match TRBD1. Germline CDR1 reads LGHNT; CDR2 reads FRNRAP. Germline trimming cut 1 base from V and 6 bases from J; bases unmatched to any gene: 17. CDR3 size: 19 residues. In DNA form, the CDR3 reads TGTGCTAGTGGTTTGGGGATGACAGGGGATGCCCATTACGGCAATGAGCAGTTCTTC. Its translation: CASGLGMTGDAHYGNEQFF.

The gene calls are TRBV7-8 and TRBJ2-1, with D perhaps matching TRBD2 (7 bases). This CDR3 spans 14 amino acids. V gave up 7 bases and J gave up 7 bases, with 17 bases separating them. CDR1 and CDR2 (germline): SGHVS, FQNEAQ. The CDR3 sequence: CASTPRRGQNEQFF. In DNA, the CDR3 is TGTGCCAGCACCCCGCGGCGGGGGCAAAATGAGCAGTTCTTC.

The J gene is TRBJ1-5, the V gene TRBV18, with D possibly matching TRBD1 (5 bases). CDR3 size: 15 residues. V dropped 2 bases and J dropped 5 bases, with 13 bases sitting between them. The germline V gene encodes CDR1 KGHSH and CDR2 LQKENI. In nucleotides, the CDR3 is TGTGCCAGCTCACCAAACTTCGGGGGGGATCAGCCCCAGCATTTT. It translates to CASSPNFGGDQPQHF. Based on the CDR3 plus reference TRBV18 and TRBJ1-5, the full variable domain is NAGVMQNPRHLVRRRGQEARLRCSPMKGHSHVYWYRQLPEEGLKFMVYLQKENIIDESGMPKERFSAEFPKEGPSILRIQQVVRGDSAAYFCASSPNFGGDQPQHFGDGTRLSIL.

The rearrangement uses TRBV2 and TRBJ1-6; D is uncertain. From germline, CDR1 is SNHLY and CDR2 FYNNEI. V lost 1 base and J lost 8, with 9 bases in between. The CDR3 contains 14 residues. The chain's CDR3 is CASSEVPGHSPLHF. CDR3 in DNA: TGTGCCAGCAGTGAAGTTCCGGGTCATTCACCCCTCCACTTT. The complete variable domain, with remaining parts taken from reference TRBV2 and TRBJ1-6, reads EPEVTQTPSHQVTQMGQEVILRCVPISNHLYFYWYRQILGQKVEFLVSFYNNEISEKSEIFDDQFSVERPDGSNFTLKIRSTKLEDSAMYFCASSEVPGHSPLHFGNGTRLTVT.

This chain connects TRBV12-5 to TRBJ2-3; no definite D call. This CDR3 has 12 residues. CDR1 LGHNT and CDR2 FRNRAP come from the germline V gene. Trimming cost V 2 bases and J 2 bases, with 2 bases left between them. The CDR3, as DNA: TGTGCTAGTGGTTTGCTCACAGATACGCAGTATTTT. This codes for CASGLLTDTQYF.

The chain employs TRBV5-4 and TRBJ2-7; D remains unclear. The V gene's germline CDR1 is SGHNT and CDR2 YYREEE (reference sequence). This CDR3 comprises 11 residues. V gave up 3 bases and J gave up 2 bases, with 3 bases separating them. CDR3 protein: CASSSTYEQYF. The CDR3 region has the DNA TGTGCCAGCAGCTCTACCTACGAGCAGTACTTC.

The CDR3 nucleotides are TGTGCCAGTCAGGGCGCAAATGAAAAACTGTTTTTT. Translation: CASQGANEKLFF. The chain recombines TRBV5-6 with TRBJ1-4, with a tentative D call TRBD1 (5 bases). The length of the CDR3 is 12 residues. V lost 8 bases and J 5 bases, leaving 10 bases between the germline ends. Germline V gene data show CDR1 as SGHDT and CDR2 as YYEEEE.

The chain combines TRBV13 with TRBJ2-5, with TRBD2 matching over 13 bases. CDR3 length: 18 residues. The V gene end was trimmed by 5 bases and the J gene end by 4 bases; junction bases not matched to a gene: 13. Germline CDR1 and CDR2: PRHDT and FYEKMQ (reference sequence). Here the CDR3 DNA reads TGTGCCAGCAGCAAAGGGACTAGCGGGGCTGGGGGTAGAGAGACCCAGTACTTC. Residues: CASSKGTSGAGGRETQYF.

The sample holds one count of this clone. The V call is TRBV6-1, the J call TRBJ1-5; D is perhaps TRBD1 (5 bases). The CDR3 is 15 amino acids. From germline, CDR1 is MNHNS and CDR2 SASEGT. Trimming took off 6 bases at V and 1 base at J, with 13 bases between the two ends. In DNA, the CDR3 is TGTGCCAGCAGACTGGGGCAGGAGAGCAATCAGCCCCAGCATTTT. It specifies CASRLGQESNQPQHF.

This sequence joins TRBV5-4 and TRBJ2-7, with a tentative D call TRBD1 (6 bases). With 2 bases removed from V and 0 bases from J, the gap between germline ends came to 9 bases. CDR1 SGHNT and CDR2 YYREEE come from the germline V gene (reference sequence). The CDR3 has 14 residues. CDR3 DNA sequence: TGTGCCAGCAGCTTTCGGGACATCTCCTACGAGCAGTACTTC. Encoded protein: CASSFRDISYEQYF.

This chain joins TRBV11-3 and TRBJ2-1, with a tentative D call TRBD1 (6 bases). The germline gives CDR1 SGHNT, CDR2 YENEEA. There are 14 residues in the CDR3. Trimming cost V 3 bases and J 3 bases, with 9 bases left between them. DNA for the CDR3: TGTGCCAGCAGCTTTCGGGACAACTACAATGAGCAGTTCTTC. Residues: CASSFRDNYNEQFF.

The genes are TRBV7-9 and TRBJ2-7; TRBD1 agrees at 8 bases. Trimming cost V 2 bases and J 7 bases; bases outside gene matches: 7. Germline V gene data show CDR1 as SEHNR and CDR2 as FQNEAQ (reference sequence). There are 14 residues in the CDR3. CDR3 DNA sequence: TGTGCCAGCAGCTTAACGCAGGGGGCTCTTGAGCAGTACTTC. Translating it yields CASSLTQGALEQYF.